The 18 T cell receptor beta chains below come from one sample, sequenced in a study of T-cell reconstitution after alpha-beta-depleted transplantation in children. TCRbeta library preparation incorporated unique molecular identifiers. TCRdb reprocessed the PCR reads with MiXCR, giving one entry per CDR3 protein. The sample shows a few hundred thousand distinct CDR3 sequences, about a fifth of them seen only once. Sample: PBMCs from the stem cell graft donor, taken from the stem cell graft. Receptor source: a human donor who donated a stem cell graft to a child with acute myeloid leukemia.

This clonotype came up many times. The CDR3 DNA sequence: TGTGCCAGCAGTCCGGGACTAGCGGGCCTTGATGAGCAGTTCTTC. The encoded protein is CASSPGLAGLDEQFF. The chain combines TRBV27 with TRBJ2-1; TRBD2 matches at 12 bases. J gave up 8 bases and V 5 bases, and 7 bases lay outside the gene matches. The CDR3 loop spans 15 amino acids. Per germline, CDR1 MNHEY and CDR2 SMNVEV (reference sequence).

This chain connects TRBV28 to TRBJ2-7; TRBD2 matches at 9 bases. V shed 5 bases, J shed 7 bases, and the junction held 6 bases outside the gene matches. Looked up from germline, CDR1 is MDHEN and CDR2 is SYDVKM. The CDR3 has 13 amino acids. This CDR3 reads CASSGSGSREQYF. The CDR3 region has the DNA TGTGCCAGCAGTGGTAGCGGGAGCCGGGAGCAGTACTTC. Complete variable domain (other parts from reference TRBV28 and TRBJ2-7): DVKVTQSSRYLVKRTGEKVFLECVQDMDHENMFWYRQDPGLGLRLIYFSYDVKMKEKGDIPEGYSVSREKKERFSLILESASTNQTSMYLCASSGSGSREQYFGPGTRLTVT.

This clonotype was seen more than once but under ten times. The gene calls are TRBV20-1 and TRBJ1-4; unclear D gene. The CDR3 length is 13 residues. V was shortened by 4 bases and J by 2 bases, with 8 bases between the two germline ends. From germline, CDR1 is DFQATT and CDR2 SNEGSKA (reference sequence). The CDR3, as DNA: TGCAGTGCTACGGGGATTACTAATGAAAAACTGTTTTTT. Translation gives CSATGITNEKLFF.

This clonotype was seen many times. The V call is TRBV25-1, the J call TRBJ2-7; possible D gene TRBD1, 6 bases. Germline CDR1 is MGHDK and CDR2 is SYGVNS. Trimming cost V 3 bases and J 3 bases, with 12 bases left between them. CDR3 length equals 14 residues. CDR3 DNA sequence: TGTGCCAGCAGTGAGAACCAGGGGTTCTACGAGCAGTACTTC. As protein: CASSENQGFYEQYF.

The J gene is TRBJ2-5, the V gene TRBV7-7, with 11 bases fitting TRBD2. The CDR3 covers 19 residues. Germline lookup yields CDR1 SSHAT and CDR2 FNYEAQ (reference sequence). V dropped 1 base and J dropped 5; count of bases not matched to a gene: 15. The CDR3 region has the DNA TGTGCCAGCAGCTTAGGGGTAGCGGGAGGGCCGAATGTGCGGGAGACCCAGTACTTC. Protein: CASSLGVAGGPNVRETQYF. Together with reference TRBV7-7 and TRBJ2-5, the CDR3 gives the full variable domain: GAGVSQSPRYKVTKRGQDVTLRCDPISSHATLYWYQQALGQGPEFLTYFNYEAQPDKSGLPSDRFSAERPEGSISTLTIQRTEQRDSAMYRCASSLGVAGGPNVRETQYFGPGTRLLVL.

CDR3 in amino acids: CSARDLGKTTEQYF. The CDR3 DNA reads TGCAGTGCTAGAGATTTGGGGAAAACCACCGAGCAGTACTTC. This chain links TRBV20-1 with TRBJ2-7; D is uncertain. CDR3 size: 14 residues. Trimming removed 0 bases from V and 6 bases from J, with 15 bases in between. Germline V lookup: CDR1 DFQATT, CDR2 SNEGSKA (reference sequence).

This clonotype was observed once. CDR3 region: CASRVRTSGKRRYEQYF. The CDR3 coding sequence is TGTGCCAGCAGGGTCCGGACTAGCGGGAAGAGACGGTACGAGCAGTACTTC. This chain joins TRBV28 and TRBJ2-7, with 12 bases fitting TRBD2. J was trimmed by 4 bases and V by 6 bases; bases with no gene match: 13. The germline CDR1 and CDR2 sequences are MDHEN and SYDVKM. CDR3 length: 17 residues.

This clonotype was recorded a few times. This chain uses TRBV5-1 with TRBJ2-1, with TRBD1 matching over 8 bases. The CDR3 totals 16 residues. Losses at the gene ends were 1 base for V and 7 bases for J; bases not matched to a gene: 10. Germline CDR1 is SGHRS and CDR2 is YFSETQ. DNA of the CDR3: TGCGCCAGCAGCTTGAGCGGCGGACAGGGCGGTAATGAGCAGTTCTTC. Amino acids: CASSLSGGQGGNEQFF.

This clonotype appeared a few times. J is TRBJ2-1 and V is TRBV24-1; no firm D call. The V gene's germline CDR1 is KGHDR and CDR2 SFDVKD. The CDR3 totals 13 residues. Trimming removed 7 bases from V and 1 base from J, with 7 bases in between. The CDR3 nucleotides are TGTGCCACCAGGGAAAGTTCCTACAATGAGCAGTTCTTC. It codes for CATRESSYNEQFF.

This clonotype has more than one count but fewer than ten. This chain joins TRBV12-3 or TRBV12-4 and TRBJ2-1; 9 bases map to TRBD2. V gave up 5 bases and J gave up 4 bases; unmatched junction bases: 9. The CDR3 contains 16 residues. CDR3 sequence (DNA): TGTGCCAGCAGTCCCCCGGGACTAGCCGTGTACAATGAGCAGTTCTTC. The encoded protein is CASSPPGLAVYNEQFF.

In this sample, this clonotype turned up many times. The chain employs TRBV29-1 and TRBJ2-2; possibly TRBD2 for D (6 bases). The CDR3 is made up of 14 amino acids. Germline V gene sequence: CDR1 SQVTM, CDR2 ANQGSEA. Between the trimmed V and J ends, which lost 6 bases and 3 bases, there was a span of 14 bases. The CDR3 nucleotides are TGCAGCGTGCCGGGGAGGCGTTACACCGGGGAGCTGTTTTTT. It codes for CSVPGRRYTGELFF.

The rearrangement links TRBV10-1 to TRBJ2-1, with D maybe TRBD2 (6 bases). The CDR3 has 16 amino acids. Trimming removed 1 base at V and 2 bases at J, with 12 bases between. The germline gives CDR1 WNHNN, CDR2 SYGVQD (reference sequence). The CDR3 loop reads CASSEWRSGPYNEQFF. DNA for the CDR3: TGCGCCAGCAGTGAGTGGAGAAGCGGGCCCTACAATGAGCAGTTCTTC.

This clonotype came up many times. The V and J genes are TRBV29-1 and TRBJ2-5; 7 bases line up with TRBD2. V shed 3 bases and J 2 bases; nucleotides not matched to a gene: 3. The CDR3 length is 13 residues. The germline gives CDR1 SQVTM, CDR2 ANQGSEA. The CDR3 nucleotides are TGCAGCGTTGACCGGGGAGGGCAAGAGACCCAGTACTTC. It is translated as CSVDRGGQETQYF.

This rearrangement joins TRBV6-1 to TRBJ2-3; TRBD1 is a possible D gene (5 bases). This CDR3 is built from 14 residues. Germline CDR1 and CDR2: MNHNS and SASEGT. CDR3 protein: CASSFRQHTDTQYF. The CDR3, as DNA: TGTGCTAGCTCGTTCCGACAGCACACAGATACGCAGTATTTT.

The rearrangement uses TRBV7-6 and TRBJ2-3; perhaps TRBD2 as D (6 bases). CDR3 size: 17 residues. The V end was cut by 1 base, the J end by 5 bases, with 19 bases between. CDR1 is SGHVS and CDR2 is FNYEAQ in the germline V gene. The CDR3 is CASSLGSGTSLGDTQYF. The CDR3 DNA follows: TGTGCCAGCAGCTTAGGGTCGGGGACTTCTCTTGGAGATACGCAGTATTTT.

This clonotype has a handful of counts. The genes are TRBV12-3 or TRBV12-4 and TRBJ2-1; 13 bases map to TRBD2. The junction had 7 bases not matched to a gene; V was cut back by 3 bases and J by 8 bases. This CDR3 has 16 amino acids. The CDR3 sequence is CASSFTSGRARYEQFF. The CDR3 DNA follows: TGTGCCAGCAGTTTCACTAGCGGGAGGGCACGGTATGAGCAGTTCTTC.

This sequence joins TRBV12-3 or TRBV12-4 and TRBJ2-7; 7 bases line up with TRBD1. The CDR3 has 14 residues. V was pared by 5 bases and J by 2 bases, with 6 bases of the junction left unmatched. CDR3 in amino acids: CASSLGQFPYEQYF. CDR3 in DNA: TGTGCCAGCAGTCTGGGACAGTTCCCCTACGAGCAGTACTTC.

This chain uses TRBV5-1 with TRBJ2-3, with 7 bases identical to TRBD2. There are 15 residues in the CDR3. The germline V gene has CDR1 SGHRS and CDR2 YFSETQ. Trimming at V came to 7 bases and at J to 0 bases, leaving 8 bases not matched to a gene. For the CDR3, the DNA is TGCGCCAGCTCGAAGGCGGGAGTGAGCACAGATACGCAGTATTTT. Its translation: CASSKAGVSTDTQYF.